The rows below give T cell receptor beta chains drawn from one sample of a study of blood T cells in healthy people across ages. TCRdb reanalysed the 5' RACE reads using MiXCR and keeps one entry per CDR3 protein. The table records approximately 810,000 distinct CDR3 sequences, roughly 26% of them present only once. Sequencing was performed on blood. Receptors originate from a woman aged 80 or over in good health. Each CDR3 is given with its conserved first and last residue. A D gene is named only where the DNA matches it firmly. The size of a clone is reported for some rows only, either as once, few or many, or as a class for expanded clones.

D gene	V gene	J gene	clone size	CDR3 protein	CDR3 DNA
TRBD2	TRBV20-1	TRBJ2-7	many	CSARSSGGPTYEQYF	TGCAGTGCTAGATCTAGCGGGGGGCCGACCTACGAGCAGTACTTC
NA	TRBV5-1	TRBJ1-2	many	CASSLEPGMGGYTF	TGCGCCAGCAGCTTGGAGCCAGGAATGGGTGGCTACACCTTC
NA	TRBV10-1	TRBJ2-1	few	CASSESPQPYNEQFF	TGCGCCAGCAGTGAATCACCACAACCCTACAATGAGCAGTTCTTC
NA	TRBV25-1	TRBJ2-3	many	CASSPRRGLDTQYF	TGTGCCAGCAGCCCGAGGAGGGGTTTGGATACGCAGTATTTT
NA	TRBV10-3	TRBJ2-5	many	CAISEFKETQYF	TGTGCCATCAGTGAGTTCAAAGAGACCCAGTACTTC
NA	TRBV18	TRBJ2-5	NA	CASSYNRKETQYF	TGTGCCAGCTCATACAACAGAAAAGAGACCCAGTACTTC
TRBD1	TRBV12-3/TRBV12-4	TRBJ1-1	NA	CASSRGLLNTEAFF	TGTGCCAGCAGTAGGGGGCTGCTGAACACTGAAGCTTTCTTT
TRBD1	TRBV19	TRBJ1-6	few	CASSIARTGGNSPLHF	TGTGCCAGTAGTATAGCCCGGACAGGGGGAAATTCACCCCTCCACTTT
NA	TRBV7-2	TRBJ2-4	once	CASSPAQGLAKNIQYF	TGTGCCAGCAGCCCCGCCCAGGGGCTAGCCAAAAACATTCAGTACTTC
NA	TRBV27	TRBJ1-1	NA	CAGSSPGRVPGKAFF	TGTGCCGGCAGTTCGCCCGGGCGGGTCCCTGGGAAAGCTTTCTTT
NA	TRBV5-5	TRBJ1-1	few	CASTLFRQNTEAFF	TGTGCCAGCACCCTGTTCCGGCAGAACACTGAAGCTTTCTTT
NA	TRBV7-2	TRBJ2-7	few	CASSLVASSTTQLYEQYF	TGTGCCAGCAGCTTAGTTGCATCCTCTACGACCCAACTCTACGAGCAGTACTTC
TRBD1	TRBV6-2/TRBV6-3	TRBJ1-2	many	CASSYAGTGGALNYGYTF	TGTGCCAGCAGTTACGCCGGGACAGGGGGAGCGCTAAACTATGGCTACACCTTC
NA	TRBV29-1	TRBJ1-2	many	CSVERGVNYGYTF	TGCAGCGTTGAAAGGGGGGTGAACTATGGCTACACCTTC
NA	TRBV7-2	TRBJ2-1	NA	CASSLVLRNEQFF	TGTGCCAGCAGCTTAGTCCTGCGAAATGAGCAGTTCTTC
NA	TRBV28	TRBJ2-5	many	CASSLSRVQETQYF	TGTGCCAGCAGCTTATCCAGGGTCCAAGAGACCCAGTACTTC
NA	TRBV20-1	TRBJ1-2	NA	CSARLDLGYGYTF	TGCAGTGCTAGGCTGGATTTAGGCTATGGCTACACCTTC
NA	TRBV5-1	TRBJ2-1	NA	CASSWIAYNEQFF	TGCGCCAGCAGCTGGATCGCGTACAATGAGCAGTTCTTC
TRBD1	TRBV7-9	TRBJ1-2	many	CASSLVLKGQGPYGYTF	TGTGCCAGCAGCTTAGTACTTAAGGGACAGGGGCCCTATGGCTACACCTTC
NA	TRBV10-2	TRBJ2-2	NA	CASTPRGNTGELFF	TGCGCCAGCACCCCGCGAGGGAACACCGGGGAGCTGTTTTTT
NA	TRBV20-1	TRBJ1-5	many	CSAHRSQGSSNQPQHF	TGCAGTGCCCACCGGTCCCAGGGGAGTAGCAATCAGCCCCAGCATTTT
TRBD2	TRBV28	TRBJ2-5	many	CASSSSGGPQETQYF	TGTGCCAGCAGCTCTAGCGGGGGGCCTCAAGAGACCCAGTACTTC
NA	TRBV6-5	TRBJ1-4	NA	CASSPDSGGAREKLFF	TGTGCCAGCAGTCCAGACTCGGGGGGGGCTCGGGAAAAACTGTTTTTT
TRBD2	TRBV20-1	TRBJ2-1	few	CSATPGGDNEQFF	TGCAGTGCAACCCCGGGAGGGGACAATGAGCAGTTCTTC
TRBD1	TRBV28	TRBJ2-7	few	CASSLWTGLHEQYF	TGTGCCAGCAGTTTATGGACAGGGCTGCACGAGCAGTACTTC
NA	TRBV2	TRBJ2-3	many	CASSEHRRKQYF	TGTGCCAGCAGTGAACACAGGAGGAAGCAGTATTTT
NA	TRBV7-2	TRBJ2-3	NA	CASSLRQGSFADTQYF	TGTGCCAGCAGCTTAAGGCAGGGGAGCTTCGCAGATACGCAGTATTTT
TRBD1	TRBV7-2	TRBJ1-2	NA	CASSSRGDRGGYTF	TGTGCCAGCAGCTCGAGGGGGGACAGGGGAGGCTACACCTTC
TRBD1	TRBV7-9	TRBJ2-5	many	CASSIRQGGTQYF	TGTGCCAGCAGCATAAGACAGGGCGGGACCCAGTACTTC
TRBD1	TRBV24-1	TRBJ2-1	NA	CATSDFGQGPSNEQFF	TGTGCCACCAGTGATTTCGGACAGGGGCCTAGTAATGAGCAGTTCTTC
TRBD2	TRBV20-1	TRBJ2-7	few	CSARDRGTSGGATHSYNEQYF	TGCAGTGCTAGAGATCGCGGGACTAGCGGGGGGGCCACCCACTCCTACAATGAGCAGTACTTC
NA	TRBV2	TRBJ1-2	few	CASKYRIANYGYTF	TGTGCCAGCAAATACAGGATCGCTAACTATGGCTACACCTTC
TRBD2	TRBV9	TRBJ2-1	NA	CASSVGPSGVLSGETQFF	TGTGCCAGCAGCGTAGGCCCTAGCGGGGTGTTATCCGGAGAGACCCAGTTCTTC
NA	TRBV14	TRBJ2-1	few	CASSQLGYEQFF	TGTGCCAGCAGCCAATTGGGCTATGAGCAGTTCTTC
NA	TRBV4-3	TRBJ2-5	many	CASSQERKTGGEQYF	TGCGCCAGCAGCCAAGAAAGGAAAACAGGTGGAGAGCAGTACTTC
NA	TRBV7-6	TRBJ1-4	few	CASSSLREPREKLFF	TGTGCCAGCAGCTCCCTCAGGGAGCCTAGAGAAAAACTGTTTTTT
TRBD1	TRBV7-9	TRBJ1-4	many	CASSQWTGGVEKLFF	TGTGCCAGCAGCCAATGGACAGGGGGCGTTGAAAAACTGTTTTTT
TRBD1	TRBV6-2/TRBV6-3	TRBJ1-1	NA	CASSGNRGRDTEAFF	TGTGCCAGCAGTGGAAACAGGGGGAGGGACACTGAAGCTTTCTTT
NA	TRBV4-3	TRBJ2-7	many	CASSQDLRVYEQYF	TGCGCCAGCAGCCAAGATCTTAGGGTCTACGAGCAGTACTTC